Sequencing of this T cell receptor beta chain was carried out in a study of blood T cell repertoires in COVID-19. About the study: From T cells, B-cell-depleted T cells, or PBMCs came the material, which was cDNA or gDNA.

This CDR3 region has 15 residues. The V gene end was trimmed by 9 bases and the J gene end by 8 bases; junction bases not matched to a gene: 15. Germline assignment: CDR1 ENHRY and CDR2 SYGVKD. TCRdb's copy holds only in-frame clones and misses some; the assay was immunoSEQ multiplex PCR. The sample records roughly 100,000 clones, around 83% being singletons. The sequence was obtained from an elderly woman with active or convalescent COVID-19. The sequencing sample was made of peripheral blood. The gene calls are TRBV10-3 and TRBJ1-4, with 7 bases matching TRBD1. CDR3 nucleotides: TGTGCCATACGACAAACTGAGGGGGCCCGAGAAAAACTGTTTTTT. This translates into CAIRQTEGAREKLFF.